This T cell receptor beta chain derives from a study of blood T cell repertoires in COVID-19. Assay: immunoSEQ multiplex PCR; the TCRdb copy retains only in-frame clones and omits some. The sample has about 300,000 clones, around nine tenths seen once. The V gene's germline CDR1 is LNHNV and CDR2 YYDKDF (reference sequence). The CDR3 spans 12 residues. Trimming shortened V by 4 bases and J by 10 bases, and 11 bases separated the two germline ends. The specimen was PBMCs or T cells enriched from blood (not recorded which). This receptor was taken from a woman under 40 who had recovered from COVID-19. The chain is built from TRBV15 and TRBJ2-1, with D perhaps TRBD2 (5 bases). CDR3 sequence (DNA): TGTGCCACCAGCATAAACCGGGGAGAGCAGTTCTTC. Protein product: CATSINRGEQFF.